The 27 T cell receptor beta chains below were found in one sample sequenced in a study of blood T cells in healthy people across ages. A J-beta primer mix and a sample-barcoded 5' primer were used in a second PCR of roughly 7 to 12 cycles. TCRdb itself ran the 5' RACE reads through MiXCR, one entry per CDR3 protein. Of 800,000 to 950,000 distinct CDR3 sequences in the sample, under 35% were seen once. These data are also associated with another study on T cells of mothers and their children.

Sequenced: blood. Receptors were obtained from a woman in her 40s in good health.

The sample holds many counts of this clonotype. The rearrangement uses TRBV7-2 and TRBJ2-3, with TRBD2 matching 7 bases. The CDR3 loop spans 15 amino acids. Germline CDR1 is SGHTA and CDR2 is FQGNSA. Losses at the gene ends were 0 bases for V and 2 bases for J; bases not matched to a gene: 2. CDR3 nucleotides: TGTGCCAGCAGCTTAGCCGGGGGGACCACAGATACGCAGTATTTT. Its protein product is CASSLAGGTTDTQYF.

The chain combines TRBV7-9 with TRBJ1-2; 8 bases fit TRBD1. J was trimmed by 3 bases and V by 3 bases; bases with no gene match: 9. CDR3 length equals 16 residues. The germline V gene has CDR1 SEHNR and CDR2 FQNEAQ (reference sequence). The CDR3 DNA reads TGTGCCAGCAGCTTTGTGACAGGGGATTCCGACTATGGCTACACCTTC. Amino acids: CASSFVTGDSDYGYTF.

This clonotype was seen a few times. A much larger clone lies one base from this, so it may be a read error. The chain has TRBV20-1 and TRBJ2-5; 9 nucleotides line up with TRBD2. Per germline, CDR1 DFQATT and CDR2 SNEGSKA (reference sequence). The junction had 11 bases not matched to a gene; V was cut back by 4 bases and J by 11 bases. The CDR3 runs to 13 residues. CDR3 loop: CSATLAGYNEQYF. CDR3 nucleotides: TGCAGTGCTACCCTAGCGGGATACAATGAGCAGTACTTC.

The rearrangement uses TRBV12-3 or TRBV12-4 and TRBJ1-1; 9 nucleotides match TRBD1. Losses at the gene ends were 5 bases for V and 11 bases for J; bases not matched to a gene: 12. The CDR3 covers 14 residues. The CDR3 region is CASSERDRVLRAFF. The CDR3 nucleotides are TGTGCCAGCAGTGAAAGGGACAGGGTCCTTAGGGCTTTCTTT.

This clonotype was counted between two and nine times. A read error may be the cause here, since a much bigger clone is one base away. The chain carries TRBV7-2 and TRBJ2-7, with D perhaps TRBD2 (6 bases). The CDR3 has 15 residues. CDR1 and CDR2 (germline): SGHTA, FQGNSA. V was pared by 7 bases and J by 3 bases, with 19 bases between. The CDR3 loop is CASNRSGGDDYEQYF. The CDR3 bases are TGTGCCAGCAACCGCTCAGGCGGGGACGACTACGAGCAGTACTTC.

V gene TRBV7-2 combines with J gene TRBJ2-3; no firm D call. This CDR3 contains 12 residues. V lost 5 bases to trimming and J lost 6 bases, with 9 bases between them. The germline V gene encodes CDR1 SGHTA and CDR2 FQGNSA. CDR3 amino acids: CTSSLPPDTQYF. The CDR3 nucleotides are TGTACCAGCAGCCTTCCCCCGGATACGCAGTATTTT.

This clonotype was found many times. The gene calls are TRBV29-1 and TRBJ2-7; D not certain. V lost 5 bases to trimming and J lost 0 bases, with 5 bases between them. This CDR3 comprises 11 residues. Germline V lookup: CDR1 SQVTM, CDR2 ANQGSEA. CDR3: CSVTASYEQYF. The CDR3 nucleotides read TGCAGCGTTACGGCCTCCTACGAGCAGTACTTC.

Worth noting for this clonotype: A much more abundant neighbour one base away suggests this may be a read error. The chain is built from TRBV12-3 or TRBV12-4 and TRBJ2-3; TRBD2 matches 8 bases. There are 15 residues in the CDR3. With V trimmed by 7 bases and J by 5 bases, 11 bases remained unmatched. CDR3 nucleotides: TGTGCCAGCACCATTGGGCATAGCGGGGTAGATACGCAGTATTTT. Translated, it gives CASTIGHSGVDTQYF.

This clonotype appeared many times. This chain links TRBV20-1 with TRBJ2-7, with TRBD1 identical over 8 bases. The CDR3 loop spans 15 amino acids. The J segment lost 0 bases and the V segment lost 3 bases, leaving 7 bases of the junction unmatched. Germline values: CDR1 DFQATT, CDR2 SNEGSKA (reference sequence). The CDR3 spells CSASLDRVSSYEQYF. The CDR3 DNA is TGCAGTGCTAGCTTGGACAGGGTGAGCTCCTACGAGCAGTACTTC.

This clonotype has just a few counts. This chain connects TRBV27 to TRBJ2-2; D assignment may be TRBD1 or TRBD2 (5 bases each). CDR1 MNHEY and CDR2 SMNVEV come from the germline V gene (reference sequence). The CDR3 contains 14 residues. V lost 3 bases, J lost 7 bases, and 12 bases lay in between. Written as DNA, the CDR3 is TGTGCCAGCAGTTTGTGGGGGTCAGACGGGGAGCTGTTTTTT. This sequence encodes CASSLWGSDGELFF.

The chain joins TRBV6-4 to TRBJ2-4, with D possibly matching TRBD1 (5 bases). The germline gives CDR1 MRHNA, CDR2 SNTAGT. V shed 5 bases and J shed 0 bases, with 14 bases lying between them. This CDR3 spans 16 amino acids. This CDR3 is CASSPTGLQAKNIQYF. The CDR3 coding sequence is TGTGCCAGCAGTCCTACAGGCCTTCAAGCCAAAAACATTCAGTACTTC.

The chain joins TRBV10-2 to TRBJ1-2; TRBD1 might be the D (6 bases). The CDR3 runs 12 residues. V lost 3 bases and J 6 bases, leaving 8 bases between the germline ends. CDR1 and CDR2 from the germline V gene are WSHSY and SAAADI. In DNA, the CDR3 is TGCGCCAGCAGTGAAGACAGGCATGGCTACACCTTC. It yields the protein CASSEDRHGYTF.

A few counts support this clonotype. The CDR3 coding sequence is TGTGCCAGCAGCCAGTTGCCCCCAGCCTCAACTAATGAAAAACTGTTTTTT. Residues: CASSQLPPASTNEKLFF. The chain employs TRBV3-1 and TRBJ1-4; no clear D gene. Per germline, CDR1 LGHDT and CDR2 YNNKEL (reference sequence). V shed 3 bases and J shed 0 bases, with 14 bases lying between them. This CDR3 has 17 residues.

This clonotype has more than one count but fewer than ten. This chain links TRBV27 with TRBJ2-1; tentatively, D is TRBD1 (6 bases). Trimming left V 2 bases short and J 15 bases short, with 20 bases between. Germline CDR1 is MNHEY and CDR2 is SMNVEV (reference sequence). This CDR3 comprises 14 residues. The CDR3 coding sequence is TGTGCCAGCAGTTTAACAGGGATCCCCAATGAGGGGTTCTTC. Its protein product is CASSLTGIPNEGFF.

On this clonotype itself: Without the conserved terminal phenylalanine or tryptophan, this CDR3 likely stems from a read error. V and J are TRBV14 and TRBJ1-3, with TRBD1 identical over 9 bases. Unmatched junction bases numbered 11, after V lost 1 base and J lost 4 bases. Germline V gene data show CDR1 as SGHDN and CDR2 as FVKESK. This CDR3 is built from 18 residues. The CDR3 nucleotides read TGTGCCAGCAGCCAAGGCGTATCGGGACAGGGAAAAGGAAACACCATATATTGT. Translating it yields CASSQGVSGQGKGNTIYC.

V gene TRBV20-1 combines with J gene TRBJ1-5; no reliable D call. Germline V gene lookup returns CDR1 DFQATT and CDR2 SNEGSKA (reference sequence). Deletions cut 0 bases from V and 7 bases from J, with 13 bases between. The CDR3 is 14 residues long. DNA for the CDR3: TGCAGTGCTAGAGATGTGAGTTTGGGACAGCCCCAGCATTTT. The encoded protein is CSARDVSLGQPQHF.

This clonotype occurred many times. The chain carries TRBV28 and TRBJ2-7; possibly TRBD1 for D (6 bases). V gave up 5 bases and J gave up 3 bases, with 23 bases separating them. The germline V gene has CDR1 MDHEN and CDR2 SYDVKM. This CDR3 has 17 residues. The CDR3 reads CASSPQPRDTKGYEQYF. The CDR3 bases are TGTGCCAGCAGTCCTCAACCCCGGGACACCAAAGGCTACGAGCAGTACTTC.

The V gene is TRBV7-9, the J gene TRBJ1-5; possibly TRBD1 for D (5 bases). The CDR3 consists of 13 residues. Germline CDR1 is SEHNR and CDR2 is FQNEAQ (reference sequence). V shed 4 bases and J shed 9 bases, with 13 bases lying between them. The CDR3 DNA reads TGTGCCAGCAGCTCGGGGGTATATATGCCCCAGCATTTT. This gives the protein CASSSGVYMPQHF.

Remarks on this clonotype: This could be a read error, since a much larger clone is one nucleotide away. The rearrangement joins TRBV29-1 to TRBJ2-2, with D hard to call. This CDR3 is 15 amino acids long. The germline V gene encodes CDR1 SQVTM and CDR2 ANQGSEA. The V gene lost 4 bases and the J gene lost 0 bases, with 12 bases spanning the gap. The CDR3 region is CSVGPAGANTGELFF. The CDR3 nucleotides are TGCAGCGTTGGGCCCGCTGGGGCGAACACCGGGGAGCTGTTTTTT.

This clonotype was seen ten or more times. In DNA, the CDR3 is TGCAGCGTAGGGGTTTGGCAAGAGACCCAGTACTTC. Translation gives CSVGVWQETQYF. This chain links TRBV29-1 with TRBJ2-5; a possible D gene is TRBD1 (5 bases). Germline lookup yields CDR1 SQVTM and CDR2 ANQGSEA. Trimming pared 6 bases from V and 2 bases from J, leaving 10 bases between. The CDR3 consists of 12 residues.

A note on this clonotype: Germline and junction disagree at one end, which may indicate a read error. The chain has TRBV6-2 or TRBV6-3 and TRBJ1-6, with D perhaps matching TRBD1 (5 bases). The CDR3 consists of 15 residues. In germline, CDR1 is MNHEY, CDR2 SVGEGT. The CDR3 protein is CASSPTGRGSSPRHF. Written as DNA, the CDR3 is TGTGCCAGCAGCCCGACGGGACGGGGAAGTTCACCCCGCCACTTT.

This clonotype was seen a handful of times. The chain carries TRBV3-1 and TRBJ2-3; 8 bases are shared with TRBD2. J was trimmed by 0 bases and V by 5 bases; bases with no gene match: 4. Germline V gene data show CDR1 as LGHDT and CDR2 as YNNKEL (reference sequence). CDR3 length: 15 residues. DNA for the CDR3: TGTGCCAGCAGCAAGCGGGGGCCGAGCACAGATACGCAGTATTTT. The encoded protein is CASSKRGPSTDTQYF.

This clonotype was found a few times. The rearrangement links TRBV5-1 to TRBJ1-6; D not certain. This CDR3 comprises 16 residues. Germline-derived CDR1 and CDR2 are SGHRS and YFSETQ. V was cut by 0 bases and J by 8 bases, with 15 bases left in between. The CDR3 loop is CASSLAAGTGYSPLHF. CDR3 DNA: TGCGCCAGCAGCTTGGCAGCCGGCACCGGTTATTCACCCCTCCACTTT.

The V and J genes are TRBV28 and TRBJ1-1; D not resolved. Trimming cost V 2 bases and J 6 bases, with 7 bases left between them. This CDR3 has 12 amino acids. Germline assignment: CDR1 MDHEN and CDR2 SYDVKM. The CDR3 nucleotides read TGTGCCAGCAGTTTAGCCAAGTCTGAAGCTTTCTTT. This codes for CASSLAKSEAFF.

CDR3 nucleotide sequence: TGCAGTGCTAGGAGGGGGGCCACTGATGAAAAACTGTTTTTT. It codes for CSARRGATDEKLFF. The rearrangement links TRBV20-1 to TRBJ1-4; tentatively, D is TRBD1 (6 bases). The CDR3 extends over 14 amino acids. The germline V gene encodes CDR1 DFQATT and CDR2 SNEGSKA (reference sequence). V was cut by 3 bases and J by 6 bases, with 14 bases left in between.

The chain recombines TRBV3-1 with TRBJ1-2, with 9 bases that match TRBD1. The CDR3 has 14 residues. Trimming cost V 4 bases and J 6 bases; bases outside gene matches: 6. CDR1 and CDR2 from the germline V gene are LGHDT and YNNKEL (reference sequence). The CDR3 here is CASSRDRVGDGYTF. CDR3 coding DNA: TGTGCCAGCAGCCGGGACAGGGTAGGGGATGGCTACACCTTC.

This clonotype turned up a few times. The chain links TRBV3-1 to TRBJ1-1; perhaps TRBD1 as D (6 bases). Per the germline V gene, CDR1 is LGHDT and CDR2 is YNNKEL (reference sequence). The CDR3 contains 14 residues. Trimming left V 0 bases short and J 4 bases short, with 9 bases between. DNA for the CDR3: TGTGCCAGCAGCCAAGATGAAGGGGGCACTGAAGCTTTCTTT. Translated, it gives CASSQDEGGTEAFF.